This T cell receptor beta chain comes out of a study of early T cells in non-severe SARS-CoV-2 infection. Whole-study results and caveats: The VDJdb matching leaned toward anti-spike CD8 responses and overlooked private and CD4 specificities.

This clonotype was observed many times. Antigen specificity is unknown. The CDR3 loop spans 16 amino acids. Trimming cost V 3 bases and J 2 bases; bases outside gene matches: 3. Germline values: CDR1 KGHDR, CDR2 SFDVKD. Each single cDNA molecule received a unique molecular identifier. TCRdb ran MiXCR on the 5' RACE reads and lists one entry per CDR3 protein. This table has 55,000 to 75,000 distinct CDR3 sequences, approximately 12% appearing once. Sequenced input: whole blood. The clonotype was recovered from an adult who was a healthcare worker with PCR-confirmed SARS-CoV-2 infection or an uninfected control (not recorded which). This chain links TRBV24-1 with TRBJ2-3, with 11 nucleotides matching TRBD1. The CDR3 DNA reads as TGTGCCACCAGTGATGGGACAGGGGGAGCCACAGATACGCAGTATTTT. This encodes CATSDGTGGATDTQYF.